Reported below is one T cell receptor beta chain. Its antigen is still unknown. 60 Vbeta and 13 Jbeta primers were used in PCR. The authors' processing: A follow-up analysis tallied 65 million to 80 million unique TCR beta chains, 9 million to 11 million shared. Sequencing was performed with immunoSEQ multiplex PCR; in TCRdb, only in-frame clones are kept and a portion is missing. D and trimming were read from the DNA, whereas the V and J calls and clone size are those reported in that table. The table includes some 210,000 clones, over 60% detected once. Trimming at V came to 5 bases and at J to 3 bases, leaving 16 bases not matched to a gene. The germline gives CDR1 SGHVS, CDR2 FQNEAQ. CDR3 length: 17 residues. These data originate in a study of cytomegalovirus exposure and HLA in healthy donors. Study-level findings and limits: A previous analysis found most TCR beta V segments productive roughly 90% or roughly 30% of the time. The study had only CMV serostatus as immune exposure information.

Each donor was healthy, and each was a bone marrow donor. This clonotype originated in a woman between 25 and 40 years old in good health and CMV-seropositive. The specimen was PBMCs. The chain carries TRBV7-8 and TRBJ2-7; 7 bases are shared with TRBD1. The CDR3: CASSPSKGALWDYEQYF. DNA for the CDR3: TGTGCCAGCAGCCCCTCAAAGGGGGCGCTTTGGGACTACGAGCAGTACTTC.